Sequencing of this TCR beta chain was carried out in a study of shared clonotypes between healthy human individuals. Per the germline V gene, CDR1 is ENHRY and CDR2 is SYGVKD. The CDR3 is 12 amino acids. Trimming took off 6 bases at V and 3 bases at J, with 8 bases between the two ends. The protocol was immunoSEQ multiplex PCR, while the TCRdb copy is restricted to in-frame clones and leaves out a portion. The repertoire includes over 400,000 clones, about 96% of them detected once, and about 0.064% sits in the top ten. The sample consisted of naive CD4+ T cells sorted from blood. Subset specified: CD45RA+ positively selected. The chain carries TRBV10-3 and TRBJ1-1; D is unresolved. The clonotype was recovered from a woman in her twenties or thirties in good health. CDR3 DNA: TGTGCCATCAGGGGATGGGACACTGAAGCTTTCTTT. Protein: CAIRGWDTEAFF.